The next 28 T cell receptor beta chains were all read from a single sample in a study of blood T cell repertoires in COVID-19. Repertoires were generated with immunoSEQ multiplex PCR, while TCRdb's copy carries only in-frame clones and drops some. The data show approximately 280,000 clones, approximately 86% seen once. Sequencing used PBMCs or T cells enriched from blood (not recorded which). Every receptor here comes from a woman younger than 30 who had recovered from COVID-19.

The J gene is TRBJ2-2, the V gene TRBV4-1, with 7 bases aligning to TRBD1. Germline CDR1 and CDR2: MGHRA and YSYEKL. With 6 bases clipped from V and 2 bases from J, the junction kept 9 bases outside the gene matches. This CDR3 has 16 residues. CDR3 DNA: TGCGCCAGCAGTCCAACCGGGACAGCCAACACCGGGGAGCTGTTTTTT. Its protein is CASSPTGTANTGELFF.

This chain connects TRBV18 to TRBJ1-3; D might be TRBD1 (5 bases). Germline-derived CDR1 and CDR2 are KGHSH and LQKENI. Trimming pared 3 bases from V and 0 bases from J, leaving 21 bases between. CDR3 size: 19 residues. CDR3 in DNA: TGTGCCAGCTCACCCGACTGGCGAACAGGCTTAGGCTCTGGAAACACCATATATTTT. Encoded protein: CASSPDWRTGLGSGNTIYF.

The chain is built from TRBV4-2 and TRBJ1-2; D gene uncertain. Germline CDR1 and CDR2: LGHNA and YNFKEQ. This CDR3 region has 14 residues. The V and J ends lost 1 base and 4 bases respectively, with 10 bases between them. The CDR3 DNA is TGTGCCAGCAGCCAAGGGATAGCGGGCTATGGCTACACCTTC. It encodes CASSQGIAGYGYTF.

The chain employs TRBV2 and TRBJ2-7; 9 bases line up with TRBD1. The V and J ends lost 10 bases and 2 bases, in that order; junction bases with no gene match: 9. Per germline, CDR1 SNHLY and CDR2 FYNNEI. The CDR3 extends over 14 amino acids. CDR3 in amino acids: CAIETGTGPYEQYF. The CDR3 DNA reads TGTGCCATCGAAACCGGGACAGGGCCCTACGAGCAGTACTTC.

The chain recombines TRBV9 with TRBJ1-2, with unresolved D. The CDR3 spans 14 residues. Germline V CDR1 and CDR2: SGDLS, YYNGEE. Trimming cost V 0 bases and J 3 bases, with 9 bases left between them. DNA for the CDR3: TGTGCCAGCAGCGTAGGTTACAGTTACTATGGCTACACCTTC. Its protein is CASSVGYSYYGYTF.

The rearrangement links TRBV4-3 to TRBJ1-1; 7 bases are shared with TRBD1. Unmatched junction bases numbered 7, after V lost 2 bases and J lost 1 base. The CDR3 totals 16 residues. Germline values: CDR1 LGHNA, CDR2 YSLEER. For the CDR3, the DNA is TGCGCCAGCAGCCAACAGCTGACAGGGAGGAACACTGAAGCTTTCTTT. Its translation: CASSQQLTGRNTEAFF.

The rearrangement uses TRBV29-1 and TRBJ2-7; 11 bases agree with TRBD2. CDR3 size: 14 residues. The V gene's germline CDR1 is SQVTM and CDR2 ANQGSEA. V trimming: 3 bases; J trimming: 2 bases; junction bases outside the gene matches: 3. The CDR3 sequence is CSVETSGTPYEQYF. CDR3 DNA: TGCAGCGTTGAGACTAGCGGGACTCCCTACGAGCAGTACTTC.

The chain combines TRBV6-5 with TRBJ2-7, with TRBD1 as a possible D gene (6 bases). Germline V gene lookup returns CDR1 MNHEY and CDR2 SVGAGI. The CDR3 covers 15 residues. V lost 2 bases to trimming and J lost 1 base, with 12 bases between them. The CDR3 here is CASSYARTDSYEQYF. CDR3 DNA sequence: TGTGCCAGCAGTTACGCGCGGACAGATTCCTACGAGCAGTACTTC.

This clone was seen a handful of times. This chain connects TRBV12-1 to TRBJ1-6; the DNA was not compared with TRBD1, the D call given in the table. TRBV12-1 is a recognized pseudogene. The CDR3 covers 14 residues. Written as DNA, the CDR3 is TGTGCCAGCAACAAGGACAGGGGGCATCCACCCCTCCACTTT. Translated, it gives CASNKDRGHPPLHF.

The chain couples TRBV7-2 to TRBJ2-4; maybe TRBD2 (5 bases). V dropped 5 bases and J dropped 7 bases, with 21 bases sitting between them. Germline V CDR1 and CDR2: SGHTA, FQGNSA. The CDR3 is made up of 16 amino acids. CDR3 loop: CASSPVARASYNIQYF. CDR3 DNA sequence: TGTGCCAGCAGCCCAGTCGCGAGGGCCTCGTACAACATTCAGTACTTC.

J is TRBJ2-7 and V is TRBV28; 8 nucleotides align to TRBD1. Per germline, CDR1 MDHEN and CDR2 SYDVKM. The V segment lost 3 bases and the J segment 2 bases; nucleotides outside the gene matches: 6. This CDR3 region has 15 residues. The CDR3 protein is CASSFVLQGAYEQYF. DNA for the CDR3: TGTGCCAGCAGTTTTGTCCTACAGGGGGCCTACGAGCAGTACTTC.

The CDR3 sequence is CAISELMGSGTDTQYF. CDR3 nucleotide sequence: TGTGCCATCAGTGAGCTAATGGGGAGCGGCACAGATACGCAGTATTTT. This rearrangement joins TRBV10-3 to TRBJ2-3; D is possibly TRBD2 (5 bases). V lost 2 bases, J lost 1 base, and 13 bases lay in between. The CDR3 has 16 amino acids. CDR1 ENHRY and CDR2 SYGVKD come from the germline V gene.

CDR3 nucleotide sequence: TGTGCCATCGGGGGACAGGGGGGAACTAATGAAAAACTGTTTTTT. Amino acids: CAIGGQGGTNEKLFF. V gene TRBV10-3 combines with J gene TRBJ1-4; 11 positions agree with TRBD1. J gave up 1 base and V 8 bases, and 3 bases lay outside the gene matches. The length of the CDR3 is 15 residues. Germline CDR1 and CDR2: ENHRY and SYGVKD.

This chain uses TRBV5-6 with TRBJ2-3, with D perhaps matching TRBD2 (5 bases). CDR1 is SGHDT, CDR2 YYEEEE, per germline. CDR3 length: 13 amino acids. Trimming took 2 bases from V and 4 from J, leaving 8 bases between them. The CDR3 sequence: CASSFGSSDTQYF. The CDR3 region has the DNA TGTGCCAGCAGCTTTGGGAGTTCAGATACGCAGTATTTT.

The chain combines TRBV29-1 with TRBJ2-1; TRBD2 matches at 8 bases. Germline CDR1 reads SQVTM; CDR2 reads ANQGSEA. The CDR3 runs 15 residues. V dropped 7 bases and J dropped 4; count of bases not matched to a gene: 12. CDR3 in amino acids: CSGQSGRGGYNEQFF. The DNA for the CDR3 is TGCAGCGGCCAGAGCGGGAGAGGGGGATACAATGAGCAGTTCTTC.

This chain joins TRBV5-4 and TRBJ2-5; 9 bases are shared with TRBD2. This CDR3 is 15 amino acids long. Germline V lookup: CDR1 SGHNT, CDR2 YYREEE (reference sequence). J gave up 5 bases and V 5 bases, and 10 bases lay outside the gene matches. The CDR3 nucleotides are TGTGCCAGCAGTTTTGATAGCGGGAGATGGGAGACCCAGTACTTC. This encodes CASSFDSGRWETQYF.

V and J are TRBV2 and TRBJ1-1, with D hard to call. CDR3 length: 16 residues. Per germline, CDR1 SNHLY and CDR2 FYNNEI. The V and J ends lost 2 bases and 0 bases respectively, with 13 bases between them. CDR3 sequence (DNA): TGTGCCAGCAGTGAAAGTAGTTTACCCATGAACACTGAAGCTTTCTTT. Translating it yields CASSESSLPMNTEAFF.

The genes are TRBV7-2 and TRBJ1-2; 10 bases agree with TRBD1. From germline, CDR1 is SGHTA and CDR2 FQGNSA. The CDR3 covers 15 residues. V shed 1 base, J shed 4 bases, and the junction held 3 bases outside the gene matches. CDR3 amino acids: CASSLDGTGAYGYTF. The DNA for the CDR3 is TGTGCCAGCAGCTTAGATGGGACAGGGGCCTATGGCTACACCTTC.

V is TRBV12-3 or TRBV12-4 and J is TRBJ1-1; D is unresolved. The V end lost 8 bases, the J end lost 11 bases, and 15 bases lay between the germline ends. CDR3 length equals 11 residues. The CDR3 DNA follows: TGTGCCAGCCACCGCGGGTCGGGTGCTTTCTTT. Translating it yields CASHRGSGAFF.

The chain has TRBV7-9 and TRBJ2-3; 9 bases match TRBD1. CDR1 and CDR2 (germline): SEHNR, FQNEAQ (reference sequence). Trimming removed 5 bases from V and 3 bases from J; junction bases left unmatched: 6. CDR3 length: 15 amino acids. The CDR3 protein is CASSPGTGRTDTQYF. In DNA, the CDR3 is TGTGCCAGCAGCCCCGGGACAGGGCGGACAGATACGCAGTATTTT.

V and J are TRBV15 and TRBJ1-3; D ambiguous. The CDR3 has 17 residues. CDR1 and CDR2 from the germline V gene are LNHNV and YYDKDF (reference sequence). V was shortened by 0 bases and J by 0 bases, with 12 bases between the two germline ends. This CDR3 reads CATSRDGGRYSGNTIYF. The DNA for the CDR3 is TGTGCCACCAGCAGAGACGGAGGGAGATACTCTGGAAACACCATATATTTT.

CDR3 residues: CASSQYPWAQVSFSSYNSPLHF. The CDR3 DNA follows: TGTGCCAGCAGCCAATACCCTTGGGCACAAGTTTCTTTTAGCTCCTATAATTCACCCCTCCACTTT. The gene calls are TRBV14 and TRBJ1-6, with D unresolved. V shed 2 bases and J shed 0 bases, with 26 bases lying between them. From germline, CDR1 is SGHDN and CDR2 FVKESK. The CDR3 spans 22 residues.

V usage is TRBV27 and J usage is TRBJ1-1, with TRBD1 identical over 9 bases. The CDR3 is 16 residues long. Germline CDR1 MNHEY, CDR2 SMNVEV (reference sequence). Trimming at V came to 5 bases and at J to 0 bases, leaving 7 bases not matched to a gene. DNA of the CDR3: TGTGCCAGCAGTCCACCCGGGACAGGGTTGAACACTGAAGCTTTCTTT. This encodes CASSPPGTGLNTEAFF.

V and J are TRBV19 and TRBJ1-4; 9 nucleotides align to TRBD1. CDR3 length equals 18 residues. CDR1 and CDR2 (germline): LNHDA, SQIVND (reference sequence). The V segment lost 7 bases and the J segment 0 bases; nucleotides outside the gene matches: 12. CDR3 amino acids: CASTKAGTGTATNEKLFF. The CDR3 DNA follows: TGTGCCAGTACCAAAGCCGGGACAGGGACTGCAACTAATGAAAAACTGTTTTTT. Using reference TRBV19 and TRBJ1-4 for the parts outside the CDR3, the full variable domain is DGGITQSPKYLFRKEGQNVTLSCEQNLNHDAMYWYRQDPGQGLRLIYYSQIVNDFQKGDIAEGYSVSREKKESFPLTVTSAQKNPTAFYLCASTKAGTGTATNEKLFFGSGTQLSVL.

In DNA form, the CDR3 reads TGCGCCAGCATGCCTGGAGGGATCGCTAATGAAAAACTGTTTTTT. Translating it yields CASMPGGIANEKLFF. V gene TRBV5-1 combines with J gene TRBJ1-4; D not certain. V was cut by 6 bases and J by 3 bases, with 15 bases left in between. The CDR3 is made up of 15 amino acids. Germline values: CDR1 SGHRS, CDR2 YFSETQ. Drawing the rest from reference TRBV5-1 and TRBJ1-4, the complete variable domain is KAGVTQTPRYLIKTRGQQVTLSCSPISGHRSVSWYQQTPGQGLQFLFEYFSETQRNKGNFPGRFSGRQFSNSRSEMNVSTLELGDSALYLCASMPGGIANEKLFFGSGTQLSVL.

The chain carries TRBV18 and TRBJ1-2, with D tentatively TRBD1 (5 bases). Trimming shortened V by 4 bases and J by 7 bases, and 19 bases separated the two germline ends. Germline V gives CDR1 KGHSH, CDR2 LQKENI. The CDR3 is 15 amino acids. This CDR3 reads CASSHETEMQGGYTF. DNA of the CDR3: TGTGCCAGCTCACACGAGACAGAAATGCAGGGTGGCTACACCTTC.

The rearrangement uses TRBV18 and TRBJ2-3; D gene unclear. Germline CDR1 reads KGHSH; CDR2 reads LQKENI. The CDR3 spans 16 residues. V was pared by 9 bases and J by 0 bases, with 19 bases between. The CDR3 spells CASSPRQQSSTDTQYF. CDR3 DNA: TGTGCCAGTTCTCCCCGCCAACAATCTAGCACAGATACGCAGTATTTT.

This sequence joins TRBV4-2 and TRBJ1-6; D unclear. Germline V gene lookup returns CDR1 LGHNA and CDR2 YNFKEQ. V was clipped by 3 bases and J by 3 bases, with 9 bases between them. The CDR3 length is 15 residues. CDR3: CASSHRRDYNSPLHF. In DNA form, the CDR3 reads TGTGCCAGCAGCCACCGCCGGGACTATAATTCACCCCTCCACTTT.